The entry below describes one TCR beta chain. No antigen is known for it. The CDR3 contains 17 residues. Trimming removed 0 bases at V and 1 base at J, with 16 bases between. Per the germline V gene, CDR1 is SGHNT and CDR2 is YYREEE (reference sequence). This sample is part of a study of tumor-infiltrating lymphocytes in primary liver carcinoma. The overall study: The study reported T1-T3 N0M0 tumors spanning 4.2 to 10 cm.

Study findings and constraints: Tumor region pairs showed greater overlap than either tumor-adjacent or tumor-blood pairs did. Against blood, tumors held a significantly higher top-250-clone fraction (p = 0.039).

A primer matching the constant region was used to make TCR beta cDNA from 450 to 500 ng of total RNA. Libraries covering TCR beta were generated through three nested multiplex PCR rounds (using a slightly modified ARM-PCR). The opening two PCR rounds, ten to eleven cycles each, paired TRBV1-TRBV30 forward primers with a C-beta reverse primer. Via MiXCR, TCRdb re-called the multiplex PCR reads, giving one row per CDR3 protein. Here the sample spans tens of thousands of distinct CDR3 sequences, approximately 74% being singletons. Bulk tissue was left unsorted, and RNA and DNA were co-extracted from 20-30 mg of it.

The sequenced sample was liver tumor tissue from sampling region 4. Subset noted: tumor region T4, right-lateral pole. This clonotype was sampled from a man aged 40-49 years with primary liver carcinoma and hepatitis B virus infection. The rearrangement uses TRBV5-4 and TRBJ1-1; tentative D call: TRBD1 (6 bases). The CDR3 region is CASSLGWGAVGNTEAFF. CDR3 in DNA: TGTGCCAGCAGCTTGGGTTGGGGGGCAGTGGGGAACACTGAAGCTTTCTTT.